This T cell receptor (beta chain) appears in the sequencing data of a study of beta chain features in type 1 diabetes (dated by TCRdb to 2016 to 2019). With respect to the entire study: Mean age, gender distribution, total cell number and subset yield were not different between patients and healthy donors. The study compared the TCRB repertoires of sorted circulating CD4+ T cell subsets in recently diagnosed type 1 diabetes patients with those in matched healthy donors. A total of approximately 110,000,000 sorted cells were examined across all samples, and a strong correlation was observed between cell number per subset and RNA yield. Naive and central memory subsets were obtained from all 30 or so donors, but regulatory and stem cell-like memory subsets were isolated from only 8 patients and about 8 healthy donors.

The entire amount of isolated RNA was reverse transcribed using the High Capacity cDNA Reverse Transcription Kit, so the sequenced TCRB transcripts were expressed ones. Deep immunoSEQ sequencing was applied to naive, central memory and regulatory T cell samples, giving an average of about 3.8 million total reads per sample. After sorted cells were lysed in RLT buffer, RNA was extracted with DNase-treated RNeasy Micro or Mini kits, with the choice depending on cell number. To prevent cross-contamination, every cell subset was processed on its own, while patient and healthy donor samples were processed together. TCRB sequences were amplified from cDNA with the immunoSEQ multiplex PCR, producing 87-bp fragments spanning the CDR3 region. Amplicons were sequenced on the Illumina HiSeq platform. The study's own analysis went as follows. PCR bias was corrected computationally using synthetic template baselines, and reads within Hamming distance 2 were collapsed, with unmergeable singletons discarded. By aligning reads against IMGT, V, D and J genes, CDR3 length, and insertions or deletions at six rearrangement sites were assigned. Within each subset, clonotype counts were normalized to sorted cell number, after which true diversity and Gini coefficients were computed with the tcR R package. The overlap coefficient, calculated on TCRB nucleotide sequences, was used to measure repertoire sharing. TCRdb obtained this table from immuneACCESS and retained in-frame rearrangements with V and J assigned. These tables miss some clones; where compared with another copy, unresolved V genes account for less than half of the shortfall, and the remainder is unexplained. V, J and clone size are taken as reported in that table, and D and trimming were inferred from the DNA itself. This sample lists 300,000 to 350,000 clones; about 15% were detected once. The ten largest clones represent 6.7% of the sample.

As regards this clone: It lacks a known antigen. The sample holds no much larger clone one base away, and base qualities are not on file.

The CDR3 measures 12 amino acids from cysteine to phenylalanine. Of the read, only the CDR3 DNA is kept; its 36 bases are in frame from base 1. V is pared back by 6 bases and J by 1 base, with 6 bases lying between the germline termini. CDR1 and CDR2 (ENHRY, SYGVKD) derive from the germline V gene. From each donor, a single peripheral blood sample of about 110 mL on average was drawn into heparinised tubes. Using a panel that included CD45RO, CCR7, CD25, CD127, CD95 and CD27, naive, central memory, regulatory and stem cell-like memory CD4+ T cells were sorted on a BD FACSAria II. Every sorted population had a purity above 95%. PBMCs were separated immediately by Lymphoprep density gradient centrifugation and were stained directly, without being cultured. So that batch effects would be minimized, each experiment stained and sorted samples in pairs, pairing one healthy donor with one patient. Overall study outcomes, separate from this receptor: Patients with type 1 diabetes made fewer insertions and deleted more nucleotides at VDJ recombination sites, implying thymic rearrangement abnormalities. Because small numbers of individuals were included in the HLA sub-analyses, any influence of HLA type on TCRB rearrangement was left unresolved. A moderate but significant shortening of TCRB CDR3 length was observed in type 1 diabetes patients in all four CD4+ subsets. Naive, central memory and regulatory TCRB repertoires appeared to be more alike among patients than among healthy donors. Sequencing cDNA rather than genomic DNA could over-represent highly expressing activated cells, although activation and CD3 levels did not differ between groups. Shorter templates might have been favored by PCR, but patient and control samples were amplified and corrected together, so both groups would have been affected equally by any skew.

Here the chain combines TRBV10-3 and TRBJ2-5; matching of 5 bases hints at TRBD1 as the D gene. Specimen: central memory CD4+ T cells from blood. This clonotype was obtained from a man aged 30-40 years in good health. The CDR3 reads as follows: CAISRVQETQYF. In nucleotide form, the sequence is TGTGCCATCAGCAGGGTCCAAGAGACCCAGTACTTC.